This T cell receptor (beta chain) was recovered during a study of T-cell reconstitution after alpha-beta-depleted transplantation in children. Unique molecular identifiers featured in how the TCRbeta library was prepared. MiXCR was run by TCRdb on the PCR reads, yielding one entry per CDR3 protein. The repertoire consists of roughly 500,000 distinct CDR3 sequences, with about 33% occurring once and the leading ten covering around 2.4%. The table lists this clonotype with a few counts. The source is a human donor who donated a stem cell graft to a child with aplastic anemia. Sequencing was performed on PBMCs from the stem cell graft donor, taken from the stem cell graft.

For the CDR3, the DNA is TGCGCCAGCAGCCTTCTCCGTTCAGGGGAATTTCATCGCTACACCTTC. Its protein product is CASSLLRSGEFHRYTF. The chain uses TRBV5-1 and TRBJ1-2; D perhaps matches TRBD1 (6 bases). Deletions cut 4 bases from V and 9 bases from J, with 25 bases between. Germline CDR1 reads SGHRS; CDR2 reads YFSETQ. The length of the CDR3 is 16 residues.